The TCR beta chain under discussion was sequenced for a study of cytomegalovirus exposure and HLA in healthy donors. PCR used 60 Vbeta primers and 13 Jbeta primers. Assay used: immunoSEQ multiplex PCR; TCRdb lists only in-frame clones, some missing. The table lists 150,000 to 200,000 clones, 80% to 90% of them singletons. The CDR3 spans 15 residues. Germline-derived CDR1 and CDR2 are SGHNT and YYREEE (reference sequence). V gave up 2 bases and J gave up 4 bases; unmatched junction bases: 4. The chain joins TRBV5-4 to TRBJ2-3; 10 positions match TRBD1. The clonotype was recovered from a man younger than 35 in good health and CMV-seropositive. Input material: PBMCs. CDR3 coding DNA: TGTGCCAGCAGCTTAGTCGGACAGGGGGCAGATACGCAGTATTTT. It translates to CASSLVGQGADTQYF.